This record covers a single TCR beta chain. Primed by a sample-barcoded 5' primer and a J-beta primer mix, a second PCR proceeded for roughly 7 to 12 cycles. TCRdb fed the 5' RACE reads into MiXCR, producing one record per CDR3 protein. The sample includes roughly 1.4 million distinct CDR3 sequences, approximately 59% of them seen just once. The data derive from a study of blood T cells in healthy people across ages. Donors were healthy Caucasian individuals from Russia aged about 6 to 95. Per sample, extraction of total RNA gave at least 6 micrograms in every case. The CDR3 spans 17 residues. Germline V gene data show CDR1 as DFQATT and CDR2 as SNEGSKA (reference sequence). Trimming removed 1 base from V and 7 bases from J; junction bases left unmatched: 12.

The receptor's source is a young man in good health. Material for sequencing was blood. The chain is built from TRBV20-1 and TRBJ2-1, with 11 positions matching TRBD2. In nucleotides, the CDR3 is TGCAGTGCTAGAGGCGCTAGCGGGGGGTCTCGCTCAAATGAGCAGTTCTTC. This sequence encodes CSARGASGGSRSNEQFF.